These 26 T cell receptor beta chains share one sample of origin, sequenced in a study of blood T cell repertoires in COVID-19. Produced via immunoSEQ multiplex PCR; TCRdb's table is partial and in-frame only. The table has 250,000 to 300,000 clones, around nine tenths seen once. Sample: peripheral blood. The receptors come from a woman aged 70 to 79 with COVID-19, enrolled during active disease.

The chain joins TRBV19 to TRBJ1-2, with a tentative D call TRBD1 (5 bases). In germline, CDR1 is LNHDA, CDR2 SQIVND (reference sequence). This CDR3 has 15 amino acids. V was clipped by 6 bases and J by 8 bases, with 22 bases between them. The CDR3 coding sequence is TGTGCCAGTAGAACTACCCCCGGGACTCCAAAAGGCTACACCTTC. This codes for CASRTTPGTPKGYTF.

This chain connects TRBV28 to TRBJ2-3; D is possibly TRBD2 (6 bases). The length of the CDR3 is 14 residues. From germline, CDR1 is MDHEN and CDR2 SYDVKM. V lost 4 bases and J 3 bases, leaving 11 bases between the germline ends. The CDR3 DNA reads TGTGCCAGCAGTTCGGGAGCTGAGACAGATACGCAGTATTTT. It is translated as CASSSGAETDTQYF.

The rearrangement joins TRBV7-9 to TRBJ2-4; 7 bases map to TRBD2. The CDR3 sequence is 13 residues long. The germline gives CDR1 SEHNR, CDR2 FQNEAQ (reference sequence). Losses at the gene ends were 4 bases for V and 6 bases for J; bases not matched to a gene: 3. The CDR3 protein is CASSSPGGNIQYF. CDR3 nucleotides: TGTGCCAGCAGCTCTCCGGGGGGAAACATTCAGTACTTC.

This chain links TRBV20-1 with TRBJ1-1; D gene unclear. The CDR3 contains 11 residues. CDR1 DFQATT and CDR2 SNEGSKA come from the germline V gene (reference sequence). The V and J ends lost 1 base and 6 bases respectively, with 6 bases between them. This CDR3 reads CSARVSPEAFF. The CDR3, as DNA: TGCAGTGCTAGAGTTAGTCCTGAAGCTTTCTTT.

The rearrangement uses TRBV4-1 and TRBJ1-3; no definite D call. This CDR3 is built from 16 residues. Germline V gives CDR1 MGHRA, CDR2 YSYEKL. V lost 0 bases to trimming and J lost 7 bases, with 16 bases between them. Here the CDR3 DNA reads TGCGCCAGCAGCCAAGACAAAATAAGTCCGCGGAACACCATATATTTT. Its protein is CASSQDKISPRNTIYF.

The genes are TRBV25-1 and TRBJ1-1; 9 bases map to TRBD1. In germline, CDR1 is MGHDK, CDR2 SYGVNS. The CDR3 covers 16 residues. V shed 6 bases, J shed 6 bases, and the junction held 14 bases outside the gene matches. Here the CDR3 DNA reads TGTGCCAGCAGCCTGGACAGGGGAATTTTCAGTGCTGAAGCTTTCTTT. Translated: CASSLDRGIFSAEAFF.

The chain uses TRBV2 and TRBJ2-7, with 7 bases that match TRBD1. The V gene end was trimmed by 2 bases and the J gene end by 2 bases; junction bases not matched to a gene: 0. Germline V gene lookup returns CDR1 SNHLY and CDR2 FYNNEI. CDR3 size: 13 residues. The CDR3 DNA reads as TGTGCCAGCAGTGAACAGGGGGCCTACGAGCAGTACTTC. It is translated as CASSEQGAYEQYF.

This clone was found many times. The chain is built from TRBV4-1 and TRBJ2-5, with D perhaps TRBD2 (5 bases). Trimming left V 1 base short and J 5 bases short, with 8 bases between. This CDR3 spans 13 amino acids. Germline V gives CDR1 MGHRA, CDR2 YSYEKL. The DNA for the CDR3 is TGCGCCAGCAGCCAAGGGGCGGGCGAGACCCAGTACTTC. Translating it yields CASSQGAGETQYF.

V usage is TRBV19 and J usage is TRBJ1-3; 7 positions agree with TRBD1. The CDR3 consists of 16 residues. CDR1 and CDR2 from the germline V gene are LNHDA and SQIVND (reference sequence). Losses at the gene ends were 6 bases for V and 0 bases for J; bases not matched to a gene: 8. The CDR3 is CASRRHGTDSGNTIYF. CDR3 nucleotides: TGTGCCAGTAGAAGACATGGGACAGACTCTGGAAACACCATATATTTT.

The genes are TRBV29-1 and TRBJ2-3; TRBD2 matches 8 bases. CDR3 length equals 17 residues. V lost 0 bases and J lost 4; bases outside the gene matches: 12. Looked up from germline, CDR1 is SQVTM and CDR2 is ANQGSEA. CDR3 protein: CSVEDESGTRFSDTQYF. CDR3 nucleotide sequence: TGCAGCGTTGAAGACGAATCCGGGACTAGATTTTCAGATACGCAGTATTTT.

The chain carries TRBV6-5 and TRBJ1-1, with unresolved D. From germline, CDR1 is MNHEY and CDR2 SVGAGI. The CDR3 has 13 residues. The V and J ends lost 7 bases and 4 bases respectively, with 13 bases between them. In DNA, the CDR3 is TGTGCCAGCATCCCCCCCGCAGGCACTGAAGCTTTCTTT. Translated: CASIPPAGTEAFF.

The CDR3 DNA sequence: TGTGCCAGCAGCTCTAGGAGAAAAACCGGGGAGCTGTTTTTT. It translates to CASSSRRKTGELFF. V gene TRBV3-1 (or the pseudogene TRBV3-2) combines with J gene TRBJ2-2; D gene uncertain. The CDR3 is made up of 14 amino acids. V gave up 5 bases and J gave up 5 bases, with 12 bases separating them. Per the germline V gene, CDR1 is LGHDT and CDR2 is YNNKEL (reference sequence).

V gene TRBV5-5 combines with J gene TRBJ1-1; 8 bases map to TRBD1. Germline CDR1 and CDR2: SGHKS and YYEKEE (reference sequence). Trimming removed 4 bases from V and 0 bases from J; junction bases left unmatched: 5. The CDR3 loop spans 15 amino acids. The CDR3 region has the DNA TGTGCCAGCAGCACCCCGGGACAGGTGAACACTGAAGCTTTCTTT. As protein: CASSTPGQVNTEAFF.

J is TRBJ1-5 and V is TRBV2, with D possibly matching TRBD1 (6 bases). The CDR3 contains 15 residues. Looked up from germline, CDR1 is SNHLY and CDR2 is FYNNEI. The V and J ends lost 4 bases and 0 bases respectively, with 10 bases between them. CDR3 sequence: CASSVKQGSNQPQHF. The CDR3 nucleotides are TGTGCCAGCAGTGTAAAACAGGGTAGCAATCAGCCCCAGCATTTT. The full variable domain, rest sourced from reference TRBV2 and TRBJ1-5, is EPEVTQTPSHQVTQMGQEVILRCVPISNHLYFYWYRQILGQKVEFLVSFYNNEISEKSEIFDDQFSVERPDGSNFTLKIRSTKLEDSAMYFCASSVKQGSNQPQHFGDGTRLSIL.

The J gene is TRBJ2-5, the V gene TRBV5-4; TRBD2 aligns across 10 bases. The CDR3 is made up of 19 amino acids. From germline, CDR1 is SGHNT and CDR2 YYREEE (reference sequence). V trimming: 1 base; J trimming: 5 bases; junction bases outside the gene matches: 17. DNA of the CDR3: TGTGCCAGCAGCTTGCATCCCCTAGCGGGGGCCGATACGCGGGAGACCCAGTACTTC. Residues: CASSLHPLAGADTRETQYF.

This sequence joins TRBV18 and TRBJ1-4; D is unclear. V lost 6 bases and J lost 3, with 14 bases in between. From germline, CDR1 is KGHSH and CDR2 LQKENI. CDR3 length: 15 residues. DNA of the CDR3: TGTGCCAGCTCCCTTTCCTCTGTCTCTAATGAAAAACTGTTTTTT. Residues: CASSLSSVSNEKLFF.

This clone was seen once. The chain combines TRBV20-1 with TRBJ1-6, with D possibly TRBD1 on 6 matching bases. The germline gives CDR1 DFQATT, CDR2 SNEGSKA (reference sequence). The CDR3 length is 11 residues. The germline V and J ends were trimmed by 5 bases and 14 bases, with 13 bases remaining between them. The CDR3, as DNA: TGCAGTGCTTACAGGGACCAGACCCTCCACTTT. It encodes CSAYRDQTLHF.

This clone was seen a few times. V gene TRBV7-9 combines with J gene TRBJ1-1; no firm D call. The V end lost 7 bases, the J end lost 5 bases, and 8 bases lay between the germline ends. The CDR3 runs 11 residues. The germline CDR1 and CDR2 sequences are SEHNR and FQNEAQ (reference sequence). For the CDR3, the DNA is TGTGCCAGCACCAGTAGAACTGAAGCTTTCTTT. This translates into CASTSRTEAFF.

J is TRBJ1-2 and V is TRBV28; TRBD1 matches at 7 bases. The germline CDR1 and CDR2 sequences are MDHEN and SYDVKM. The V and J ends lost 5 bases and 7 bases, in that order; junction bases with no gene match: 4. CDR3 size: 12 residues. The CDR3 is CASSPRQGGYTF. The CDR3 region has the DNA TGTGCCAGCAGTCCTCGACAGGGTGGCTACACCTTC.

The chain has TRBV11-3 and TRBJ2-1; 9 bases match TRBD1. Losses at the gene ends were 4 bases for V and 5 bases for J; bases not matched to a gene: 6. There are 15 residues in the CDR3. CDR1 and CDR2 from the germline V gene are SGHNT and YENEEA. For the CDR3, the DNA is TGTGCCAGCAGCTCGTGGGGACAGGGAGACAATGAGCAGTTCTTC. This codes for CASSSWGQGDNEQFF.

The chain combines TRBV10-3 with TRBJ1-1; 7 bases are a match to TRBD1. This CDR3 contains 13 residues. With V trimmed by 11 bases and J by 5 bases, 11 bases remained unmatched. The germline gives CDR1 ENHRY, CDR2 SYGVKD. CDR3 protein: CAGGSTGATEAFF. DNA of the CDR3: TGTGCCGGGGGCAGCACAGGGGCTACTGAAGCTTTCTTT.

The V call is TRBV27, the J call TRBJ1-1; no definite D call. The length of the CDR3 is 11 residues. CDR1 MNHEY and CDR2 SMNVEV come from the germline V gene (reference sequence). V was cut by 8 bases and J by 1 base, with 5 bases left in between. CDR3 residues: CASRQNTEAFF. CDR3 sequence (DNA): TGTGCCAGCCGACAGAACACTGAAGCTTTCTTT.

The rearrangement uses TRBV2 and TRBJ2-7; 10 bases map to TRBD1. This CDR3 has 17 amino acids. Germline loops: CDR1 SNHLY, CDR2 FYNNEI. V lost 2 bases to trimming and J lost 0 bases; unmatched junction nucleotides: 7. Here the CDR3 reads CASSEILGQGGSYEQYF. The CDR3 DNA follows: TGTGCCAGCAGTGAAATCCTCGGACAGGGGGGCTCCTACGAGCAGTACTTC. The complete variable domain, with remaining parts taken from reference TRBV2 and TRBJ2-7, reads EPEVTQTPSHQVTQMGQEVILRCVPISNHLYFYWYRQILGQKVEFLVSFYNNEISEKSEIFDDQFSVERPDGSNFTLKIRSTKLEDSAMYFCASSEILGQGGSYEQYFGPGTRLTVT.

The rearrangement uses TRBV4-3 and TRBJ1-2, with TRBD1 matching over 12 bases. This CDR3 has 15 amino acids. The V gene end was trimmed by 4 bases and the J gene end by 8 bases; junction bases not matched to a gene: 8. Germline V gene sequence: CDR1 LGHNA, CDR2 YSLEER. The CDR3 DNA is TGCGCCAGCAGCCCTGGGACAGGGGGCGCGGGAGGCTACACCTTC. As protein: CASSPGTGGAGGYTF.

This clone was found a few times. This chain links TRBV3-1 (or the pseudogene TRBV3-2) with TRBJ2-3; 9 nucleotides line up with TRBD2. The V segment lost 0 bases and the J segment 4 bases; nucleotides outside the gene matches: 5. This CDR3 is 16 amino acids long. Germline V gives CDR1 LGHDT, CDR2 YNNKEL (reference sequence). The CDR3 nucleotides are TGTGCCAGCAGCCAAGAAATGCGGGGGGGGGCAGATACGCAGTATTTT. Protein: CASSQEMRGGADTQYF.

V and J are TRBV19 and TRBJ2-7, with 9 nucleotides matching TRBD1. Trimming cost V 2 bases and J 5 bases; bases outside gene matches: 10. CDR1 and CDR2 (germline): LNHDA, SQIVND (reference sequence). This CDR3 region has 16 residues. CDR3 in amino acids: CASSIIGGGQGNEQYF. The CDR3 nucleotides read TGTGCCAGTAGTATAATTGGAGGAGGACAGGGGAACGAGCAGTACTTC.